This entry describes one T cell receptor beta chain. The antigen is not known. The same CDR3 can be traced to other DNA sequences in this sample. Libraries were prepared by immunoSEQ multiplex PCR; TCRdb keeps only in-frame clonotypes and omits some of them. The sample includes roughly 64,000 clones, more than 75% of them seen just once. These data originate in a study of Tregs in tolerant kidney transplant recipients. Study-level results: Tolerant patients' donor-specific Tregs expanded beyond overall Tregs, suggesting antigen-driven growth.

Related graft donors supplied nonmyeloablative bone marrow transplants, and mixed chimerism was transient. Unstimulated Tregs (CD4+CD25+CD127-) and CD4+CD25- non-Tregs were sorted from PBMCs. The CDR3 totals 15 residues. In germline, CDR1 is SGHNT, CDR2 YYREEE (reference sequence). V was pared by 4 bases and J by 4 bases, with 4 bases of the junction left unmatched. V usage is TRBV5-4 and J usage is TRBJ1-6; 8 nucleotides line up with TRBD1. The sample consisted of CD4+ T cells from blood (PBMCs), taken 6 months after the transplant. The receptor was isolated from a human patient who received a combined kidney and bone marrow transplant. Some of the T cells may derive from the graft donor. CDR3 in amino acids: CASSTRDRYNSPLHF. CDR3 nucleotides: TGTGCCAGCAGCACGAGGGACAGGTATAATTCACCCCTCCACTTT.